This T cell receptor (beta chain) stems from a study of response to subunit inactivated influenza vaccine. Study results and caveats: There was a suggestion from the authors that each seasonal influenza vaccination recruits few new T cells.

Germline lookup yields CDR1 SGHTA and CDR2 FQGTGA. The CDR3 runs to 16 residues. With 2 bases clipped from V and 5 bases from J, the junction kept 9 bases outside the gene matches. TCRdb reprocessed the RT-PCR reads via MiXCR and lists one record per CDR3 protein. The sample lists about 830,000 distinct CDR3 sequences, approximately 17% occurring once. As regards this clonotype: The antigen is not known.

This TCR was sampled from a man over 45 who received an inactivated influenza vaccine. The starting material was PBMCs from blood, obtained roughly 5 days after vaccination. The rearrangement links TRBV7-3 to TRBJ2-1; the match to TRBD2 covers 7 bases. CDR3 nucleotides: TGTGCCAGCAGCTTAGACAGAACTAGCGCCCACAATGAGCAGTTCTTC. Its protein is CASSLDRTSAHNEQFF.